This T cell receptor (beta chain) emerged from a study of vaccination effects on CD4 cells after COVID-19. Study-wide points: Relatively few convalescent patients took part in the study, which had no early post-infection timepoints. Marked clonal contraction was seen in infection- and vaccine-induced clones late after vaccination.

Before any sequencing was done, the ViraFEST assay used viral peptide pools to expand antigen-specific CD4+ T cells. Isolation of CD4+ T cells took place after approximately ten days of culture. None of the vaccinated had previously contracted SARS-CoV-2, and their nucleocapsid antibodies tested negative. They grew some 2 million PBMC in each well, adding around 10 IU/ml IL-2 and around 9.6 ug/ml peptides. Both day 3 and day 7 saw half the medium replaced with IL-2 medium. A remark on this clone: No antigen is known for it.

V lost 4 bases to trimming and J lost 1 base; unmatched junction nucleotides: 11. Germline CDR1 and CDR2: MNHEY and SMNVEV (reference sequence). The CDR3 covers 17 residues. Data came from immunoSEQ multiplex PCR; TCRdb stores just in-frame clones and leaves some out. The sample has some 25,000 clones; about two thirds are singletons. The clonotype originates from a human donor who received a COVID-19 vaccine. The chain links TRBV27 to TRBJ1-1; TRBD1 agrees at 8 bases. Sequences were derived from CD4+ T cells from PBMCs cultured with HCoV-OC43 spike peptides, sampled before COVID-19 vaccination. Subset noted: HCoV-OC43 spike overlapping peptide pool stimulation. CDR3 sequence (DNA): TGTGCCAGCAGTTCTATATTCCAACAGGGGGGGAACACTGAAGCTTTCTTT. Amino acid sequence: CASSSIFQQGGNTEAFF.